This is a list of T cell receptor beta chains from one sample in a study of long-term antiretroviral therapy in people with HIV. Some clones are missing from TCRdb's copy, which holds only in-frame ones; the method was immunoSEQ multiplex PCR. Here the sample spans about 41,000 clones, approximately 94% being singletons. This material consisted of unsorted PBMCs, taken roughly 9.4 years after starting antiretroviral therapy. These receptors all stem from a man aged 25 to 45 with HIV. Each CDR3 is given with its conserved first and last residue. D genes are given only for firm matches. Clone size is not always given. Where it is, it says once, few, many or a class for expanded clones.

J	V	D	size	CDR3	DNA
TRBJ1-1	TRBV5-1	TRBD1	-	CASSPQGADTEAFF	TGCGCCAGCAGCCCGCAGGGGGCGGACACTGAAGCTTTCTTT
TRBJ2-3	TRBV27	-	-	CASSASPHLDGTQYF	TGTGCCAGCAGTGCCTCTCCCCACTTAGATGGTACGCAGTATTTT
TRBJ1-1	TRBV11-2	-	-	CASSLGGWGSDTEAFF	TGTGCCAGCAGCTTAGGGGGGTGGGGGTCGGACACTGAAGCTTTCTTT
TRBJ1-1	TRBV2	-	-	CASSEVPGMVAEAFF	TGTGCCAGCAGTGAAGTGCCAGGGATGGTGGCTGAAGCTTTCTTT
TRBJ2-2	TRBV9	-	-	CASSRDTQTGELFF	TGTGCCTCTAGTCGGGACACACAAACCGGGGAGCTGTTTTTT
TRBJ2-1	TRBV4-2	TRBD2	-	CASSQISGGGAYNEQFF	TGTGCCAGCAGCCAAATTTCCGGCGGGGGGGCCTACAATGAGCAGTTCTTC
TRBJ2-4	TRBV5-4	-	-	CASSLAGENIQYF	TGTGCCAGCAGCTTGGCCGGGGAGAACATTCAGTACTTC
TRBJ2-2	TRBV6-5	-	-	CASSYSYVGEGGELFF	TGTGCCAGCAGTTACTCGTATGTGGGGGAAGGCGGGGAGCTGTTTTTT
TRBJ1-6	TRBV5-8	-	-	CASSRRGYSNSPLHF	TGTGCCAGCAGCCGAAGGGGGTACAGTAATTCACCCCTCCACTTT
TRBJ1-1	TRBV2	-	-	CASTPPDSTEAFF	TGTGCCAGCACCCCCCCAGATAGCACTGAAGCTTTCTTT
TRBJ1-2	TRBV5-4	-	-	CASSSGDGYTF	TGTGCCAGCAGCTCAGGGGACGGCTACACCTTC
TRBJ1-2	TRBV5-5	-	-	CASSSSGSSGYTF	TGTGCCAGCAGCTCCTCCGGGTCCTCGGGCTACACCTTC
TRBJ2-1	TRBV7-3	-	-	CASSPRGGHEQFF	TGTGCCAGCAGCCCCCGAGGAGGGCATGAGCAGTTCTTC
TRBJ1-5	TRBV10-3	-	-	CAISERRGRSNQPQHF	TGTGCCATCAGTGAACGACGAGGGAGAAGCAATCAGCCCCAGCATTTT
TRBJ1-4	TRBV7-9	-	-	CASSLRDANEKLFF	TGTGCCAGCAGCCTCCGGGACGCTAATGAAAAACTGTTTTTT
TRBJ1-1	TRBV5-1	-	-	CASSTRGENTEAFF	TGCGCCAGCAGTACCCGAGGGGAGAACACTGAAGCTTTCTTT
TRBJ2-2	TRBV6-5	-	-	CASSYSTAYTGELFF	TGTGCCAGCAGTTACTCGACGGCTTACACCGGGGAGCTGTTTTTT
TRBJ2-7	TRBV11-1	-	-	CASSLTWEQYF	TGTGCCAGCAGCTTAACATGGGAGCAGTACTTC
TRBJ1-4	TRBV6-1	-	-	CASSEEQGRYEKLFF	TGTGCCAGCAGTGAAGAGCAGGGGAGGTATGAAAAACTGTTTTTT
TRBJ1-2	TRBV2	TRBD1	-	CASRDRGSGYTF	TGTGCCAGCAGGGACAGGGGGTCTGGCTACACCTTC
TRBJ2-3	TRBV4-1	-	-	CASSQYSEDTQYF	TGCGCCAGCAGCCAATATTCGGAGGATACGCAGTATTTT
TRBJ2-7	TRBV10-3	-	-	CAISEVGGSYEQYF	TGTGCCATCAGTGAGGTGGGGGGCTCCTACGAGCAGTACTTC
TRBJ2-2	TRBV27	-	-	CASSQDSGELFF	TGTGCCAGCAGTCAGGACAGCGGGGAGCTGTTTTTT
TRBJ1-2	TRBV11-2	-	-	CASSQGSGGIYGYTF	TGTGCCAGCAGCCAAGGGTCGGGGGGGATATATGGCTACACCTTC
TRBJ2-7	TRBV29-1	TRBD2	-	CSVETLTSGGPYEQYF	TGCAGCGTTGAAACCCTAACTAGCGGGGGACCCTACGAGCAGTACTTC
TRBJ2-7	TRBV5-6	-	-	CASSLISGVNEQYF	TGTGCCAGCAGCTTGATTTCGGGAGTCAACGAGCAGTACTTC
TRBJ1-3	TRBV28	TRBD1	once	CASSPPRQGKSSGNTIYF	TGTGCCAGCAGTCCCCCTCGACAGGGCAAAAGCTCTGGAAACACCATATATTTT
TRBJ1-2	TRBV6-1	-	-	CASSSRANYGYTF	TGTGCCAGCAGCTCCAGGGCTAACTATGGCTACACCTTC
TRBJ1-5	TRBV27	TRBD1	-	CASRTGGAGQPQHF	TGTGCCAGCAGAACAGGGGGAGCGGGGCAGCCCCAGCATTTT
TRBJ1-1	TRBV15	TRBD1	-	CATSKQGGNTEAFF	TGTGCCACCAGTAAACAGGGGGGTAACACTGAAGCTTTCTTT
TRBJ1-1	TRBV2	-	once	CASSITLGTEAFF	TGTGCCAGCAGCATAACATTGGGCACTGAAGCTTTCTTT
TRBJ2-3	TRBV11-3	-	-	CASSLDSGDTQYF	TGTGCCAGCAGCTTAGACAGCGGAGATACGCAGTATTTT
TRBJ1-1	TRBV14	-	-	CASSQVAGSGSEAFF	TGTGCCAGCAGCCAAGTTGCAGGATCGGGATCTGAAGCTTTCTTT
TRBJ1-2	TRBV13	-	-	CASSLENRRDGYTF	TGTGCCAGCAGCTTAGAGAATAGGAGGGATGGCTACACCTTC
TRBJ1-2	TRBV28	-	-	CASSFRAGGSYGYTF	TGTGCCAGCAGCTTCCGGGCCGGGGGATCCTATGGCTACACCTTC
TRBJ2-2	TRBV7-6	-	-	CASSQGIEGSGELFF	TGTGCCAGCAGCCAGGGTATCGAGGGATCCGGGGAGCTGTTTTTT
TRBJ2-3	TRBV10-1	-	-	CASSELLGGSDTQYF	TGCGCCAGCAGTGAGTTGTTGGGGGGCTCAGATACGCAGTATTTT
TRBJ1-4	TRBV15	-	-	CATSRSRGEKLFF	TGTGCCACCAGCAGATCAAGGGGTGAAAAACTGTTTTTT
TRBJ2-7	TRBV4-1	TRBD1	-	CASSQVGTGTYEQYF	TGCGCCAGCAGCCAAGTCGGGACAGGGACCTACGAGCAGTACTTC
TRBJ2-1	TRBV7-9	TRBD1	-	CASSPRGRNEQFF	TGTGCCAGCAGCCCGAGGGGGCGAAATGAGCAGTTCTTC
TRBJ1-5	TRBV5-1	TRBD1	-	CASSPTTGANQPQHF	TGCGCCAGCAGCCCCACTACAGGGGCCAATCAGCCCCAGCATTTT
TRBJ2-5	TRBV5-6	TRBD2	-	CASSRIGVSGVNTQETQYF	TGTGCCAGCAGCCGAATAGGGGTTAGCGGGGTCAATACACAAGAGACCCAGTACTTC
TRBJ2-1	TRBV2	-	-	CASSPDRYNEQFF	TGTGCCAGCAGTCCGGACAGATACAATGAGCAGTTCTTC
TRBJ1-1	TRBV18	-	-	CASRRDSEAFF	TGTGCCAGCCGCAGGGATTCTGAAGCTTTCTTT
TRBJ2-2	TRBV9	-	once	CASSAPGAGELFF	TGTGCCAGCAGCGCCCCCGGGGCCGGGGAGCTGTTTTTT
TRBJ1-5	TRBV6-1	-	-	CASSVTADQPQHF	TGTGCCAGCAGTGTGACCGCCGATCAGCCCCAGCATTTT
TRBJ2-7	TRBV6-1	TRBD2	once	CASSEGFGGASYEQYF	TGTGCCAGCAGTGAAGGGTTCGGGGGGGCGTCTTACGAGCAGTACTTC
TRBJ2-1	TRBV6-5	-	once	CASSYLGGGEQFF	TGTGCCAGCAGTTACTTGGGGGGCGGTGAGCAGTTCTTC
TRBJ1-3	TRBV2	-	-	CASSDGTGNTIYF	TGTGCCAGCAGTGACGGGACTGGAAACACCATATATTTT
TRBJ1-5	TRBV9	-	-	CASSGGHPGSNQPQHF	TGTGCCAGCAGCGGGGGACATCCGGGCAGCAATCAGCCCCAGCATTTT
TRBJ1-2	TRBV6-1	-	-	CASSLIPSLDGYTF	TGTGCCAGCAGCCTCATTCCGAGCTTGGATGGCTACACCTTC
TRBJ2-2	TRBV5-1	-	-	CASEGGPVATGELFF	TGCGCCAGCGAGGGGGGACCAGTGGCAACCGGGGAGCTGTTTTTT
TRBJ2-5	TRBV2	TRBD2	-	CASKASGGETQYF	TGTGCCAGCAAGGCTAGCGGGGGGGAGACCCAGTACTTC
TRBJ1-2	TRBV5-6	-	-	CASSLWEANYGYTF	TGTGCCAGCAGCTTGTGGGAAGCTAACTATGGCTACACCTTC
TRBJ2-1	TRBV9	TRBD1	-	CASSEQGVNEQFF	TGTGCCAGCAGCGAGCAGGGGGTTAATGAGCAGTTCTTC